The T cell receptor (beta chain) under discussion was sequenced for a study of brain T cells in children with intractable seizures. General study findings and limits: Absence of clones before surgery may stem from lower sequencing depth. Only CDR3 sequence similarity suggested viral specificity, without known HCMV serostatus.

Note on this clone: Antigen unknown.

At least one anti-epileptic drug was given before surgery. The table came from immunoSEQ multiplex PCR; TCRdb's copy has only in-frame clones and leaves some out. This sample has tens of thousands of clones, with about 93% found just once. Germline lookup yields CDR1 MGHDK and CDR2 SYGVNS. V was trimmed by 6 bases and J by 0 bases, leaving 17 bases between them. The CDR3 loop spans 16 amino acids. The origin of this receptor is a girl aged 2-10 years with tuberous sclerosis and intractable seizures. The sample here was peripheral blood, taken at surgery. The chain has TRBV25-1 and TRBJ2-5, with TRBD2 as a possible D gene (6 bases). CDR3 nucleotide sequence: TGTGCCAGCAGACCCGGGAGACAGACGTACCAAGAGACCCAGTACTTC. Its protein product is CASRPGRQTYQETQYF.